This TCR beta chain derives from a study of blood T cell repertoires in COVID-19. In the study overall: The United States, Italy and Spain provided the acute and convalescent COVID-19 samples. In each case, the material was cDNA or gDNA derived from T cells, B-cell-depleted T cells, or PBMCs.

The germline V gene encodes CDR1 SGDLS and CDR2 YYNGEE. Deletions cut 1 base from V and 4 bases from J, with 12 bases between. This CDR3 has 15 amino acids. Original handling: Reference gene primers were amplified, and this amplification served to estimate nucleated cell counts. The method was immunoSEQ multiplex PCR; TCRdb's version includes in-frame clones alone and lacks a portion of them. V and J calls and clone size are those listed in that table; D and trimming were worked out from the DNA. The profile shows around 320,000 clones, 87% of them singletons. The sequenced material came from peripheral blood. V usage is TRBV9 and J usage is TRBJ2-1, with D perhaps matching TRBD2 (6 bases). This receptor was taken from a man between 18 and 29 years old with active or convalescent COVID-19. CDR3 in amino acids: CASSVRAGLYNEQFF. As DNA, the CDR3 is TGTGCCAGCAGCGTACGGGCGGGATTATACAATGAGCAGTTCTTC.